The next 24 T cell receptor beta chains were all read from a single sample in a study of blood T cells in healthy people across ages. A second roughly 6 to 11 cycle PCR used barcoded and J-beta primers. Using its own MiXCR run on the 5' RACE reads, TCRdb lists one record per CDR3 protein. This table has about 730,000 distinct CDR3 sequences, approximately 43% appearing once. Sequences were obtained from blood. The receptors stem from a woman in her fifties or sixties in good health.

The sample holds a few counts of this clonotype. The chain combines TRBV27 with TRBJ2-3, with a possible D match to TRBD2 (6 bases). V lost 5 bases to trimming and J lost 4 bases, with 10 bases between them. Germline V gives CDR1 MNHEY, CDR2 SMNVEV (reference sequence). The CDR3 has 13 residues. The CDR3, as DNA: TGTGCCAGCAGTACGGGCGGGGCAGATACGCAGTATTTT. This translates into CASSTGGADTQYF.

This clonotype was counted at least ten times. The rearrangement joins TRBV10-3 to TRBJ2-6; D is perhaps TRBD1 (5 bases). Germline CDR1 is ENHRY and CDR2 is SYGVKD. The CDR3 is made up of 14 amino acids. The germline V and J ends were trimmed by 6 bases and 2 bases, with 8 bases remaining between them. Written as DNA, the CDR3 is TGTGCCATCAGGGGGCTGGCTGGGGCCAACGTCCTGACTTTC. Translated, it gives CAIRGLAGANVLTF.

Only one count was recorded for this clonotype. The chain has TRBV7-2 and TRBJ1-4; no definite D call. The CDR3 loop spans 13 amino acids. The germline V gene encodes CDR1 SGHTA and CDR2 FQGNSA. Between the trimmed V and J ends, which lost 4 bases and 8 bases, there was a span of 11 bases. The CDR3 DNA reads as TGTGCCAGCAGCTGGACGAAGGGCGAAAAACTGTTTTTT. Encoded protein: CASSWTKGEKLFF.

This chain connects TRBV9 to TRBJ1-5; the D is unclear. CDR3 length equals 15 residues. V lost 0 bases and J lost 1, with 8 bases in between. Germline V gene lookup returns CDR1 SGDLS and CDR2 YYNGEE. CDR3 in DNA: TGTGCCAGCAGCGTAGATGGGAGAAGCAATCAGCCCCAGCATTTT. Amino acid sequence: CASSVDGRSNQPQHF. The full variable domain, with the rest looked up from reference TRBV9 and TRBJ1-5, is DSGVTQTPKHLITATGQRVTLRCSPRSGDLSVYWYQQSLDQGLQFLIQYYNGEERAKGNILERFSAQQFPDLHSELNLSSLELGDSALYFCASSVDGRSNQPQHFGDGTRLSIL.

Comments on this clonotype: A read error may explain this, as a much larger clone is one base away. The rearrangement uses TRBV20-1 and TRBJ2-7; no clear D gene. Per the germline V gene, CDR1 is DFQATT and CDR2 is SNEGSKA (reference sequence). The CDR3 is made up of 13 amino acids. In DNA, the CDR3 is TGCAGTGCTTCCCGCCAAGGACCCTACGAGCGGTACTTC. It codes for CSASRQGPYERYF.

The chain recombines TRBV28 with TRBJ1-4; D is uncertain. Germline-derived CDR1 and CDR2 are MDHEN and SYDVKM. The CDR3 runs 11 residues. V shed 5 bases and J shed 6 bases, with 4 bases lying between them. The CDR3 protein is CASSPYEKLFF. DNA of the CDR3: TGTGCCAGCAGTCCCTATGAAAAACTGTTTTTT.

The chain has TRBV25-1 and TRBJ2-7; TRBD1 aligns across 9 bases. Germline V gene data show CDR1 as MGHDK and CDR2 as SYGVNS. There are 15 residues in the CDR3. The V gene end was trimmed by 2 bases and the J gene end by 4 bases; junction bases not matched to a gene: 6. The CDR3 nucleotides read TGTGCCAGCAGTGAACATGGGACAGGGTCATACGAGCAGTACTTC. Amino acids: CASSEHGTGSYEQYF.

This clonotype has just a few counts. The chain recombines TRBV20-1 with TRBJ2-7, with 9 nucleotides matching TRBD2. V dropped 7 bases and J dropped 0; count of bases not matched to a gene: 7. The CDR3 runs 14 residues. CDR1 is DFQATT, CDR2 SNEGSKA, per germline (reference sequence). DNA for the CDR3: TGCAGTGGCCTACTAGCGGGTTTCTCCTACGAGCAGTACTTC. The encoded protein is CSGLLAGFSYEQYF.

The chain couples TRBV7-6 to TRBJ2-7; D might be TRBD1 (6 bases). Deletions cut 3 bases from V and 6 bases from J, with 15 bases between. Germline V gives CDR1 SGHVS, CDR2 FNYEAQ. This CDR3 spans 14 amino acids. As DNA, the CDR3 is TGTGCCAGCAGCTTCCGGGACACAGTAAGCGAGCAGTACTTC. It is translated as CASSFRDTVSEQYF.

The genes are TRBV28 and TRBJ2-7, with no clear D. V lost 7 bases and J 0 bases, leaving 10 bases between the germline ends. Germline CDR1 is MDHEN and CDR2 is SYDVKM. The CDR3 runs to 13 residues. The CDR3 nucleotides are TGTGCCAGCAAGGTCAAAAGCTCCTACGAGCAGTACTTC. Its protein is CASKVKSSYEQYF.

The chain carries TRBV12-3 or TRBV12-4 and TRBJ1-2; D gene ambiguous. This CDR3 has 16 amino acids. The germline V and J ends were trimmed by 5 bases and 7 bases, with 23 bases remaining between them. The CDR3 DNA is TGTGCCAGCAGTAACCTCTGGAGCCCCCGTGACTGTGGCTACACCTTC. Amino acid sequence: CASSNLWSPRDCGYTF.

The chain is built from TRBV7-9 and TRBJ1-2, with 10 bases matching TRBD1. The CDR3 length is 15 residues. Per germline, CDR1 SEHNR and CDR2 FQNEAQ (reference sequence). Unmatched junction bases numbered 7, after V lost 5 bases and J lost 4 bases. CDR3 in DNA: TGTGCCAGCAGCATCCCCGGGACAGGGGTCTATGGCTACACCTTC. Its protein product is CASSIPGTGVYGYTF.

V and J are TRBV5-1 and TRBJ2-7, with TRBD1 matching 9 bases. The CDR3 loop spans 13 amino acids. Germline CDR1 reads SGHRS; CDR2 reads YFSETQ. V trimming: 5 bases; J trimming: 9 bases; junction bases outside the gene matches: 9. Written as DNA, the CDR3 is TGCGCCAGCAGAGTACAGGGGGCGCAGAGGCAGTACTTC. Its protein product is CASRVQGAQRQYF.

The chain carries TRBV5-1 and TRBJ1-3; D perhaps matches TRBD1 (6 bases). The CDR3 spans 14 residues. CDR1 is SGHRS, CDR2 YFSETQ, per germline. Trimming cost V 4 bases and J 1 base, with 9 bases left between them. The CDR3 loop reads CASSPGQSGNTIYF. The DNA for the CDR3 is TGCGCCAGCAGCCCTGGACAGTCTGGAAACACCATATATTTT. Combining the CDR3 with reference TRBV5-1 and TRBJ1-3 gives the whole variable domain KAGVTQTPRYLIKTRGQQVTLSCSPISGHRSVSWYQQTPGQGLQFLFEYFSETQRNKGNFPGRFSGRQFSNSRSEMNVSTLELGDSALYLCASSPGQSGNTIYFGEGSWLTVV.

The chain employs TRBV10-3 and TRBJ2-3; perhaps TRBD2 as D (5 bases). Germline V CDR1 and CDR2: ENHRY, SYGVKD. This CDR3 is built from 15 residues. V lost 2 bases and J lost 3, with 12 bases in between. CDR3 loop: CAISEGERFTDTQYF. CDR3 nucleotide sequence: TGTGCCATCAGTGAGGGGGAGAGATTTACAGATACGCAGTATTTT.

CDR3 residues: CASSDYSTNEQFF. Here the CDR3 DNA reads TGTGCCAGCAGTGATTACTCGACAAATGAGCAGTTCTTC. This sequence joins TRBV6-4 and TRBJ2-1; D is unresolved. The CDR3 has 13 residues. Between the trimmed V and J ends, which lost 3 bases and 7 bases, there was a span of 10 bases. Germline V lookup: CDR1 MRHNA, CDR2 SNTAGT.

This CDR3 reads CASSFAGQGGKAFF. CDR3 nucleotide sequence: TGTGCCAGCAGTTTTGCCGGACAGGGAGGAAAAGCTTTCTTT. This sequence joins TRBV12-3 or TRBV12-4 and TRBJ1-1; 8 bases are a match to TRBD1. Trimming at V came to 3 bases and at J to 9 bases, leaving 9 bases not matched to a gene. The CDR3 is 14 amino acids.

This clonotype showed up just a few times. The chain has TRBV24-1 and TRBJ1-2, with D perhaps matching TRBD1 (6 bases). V lost 4 bases, J lost 8 bases, and 13 bases lay in between. Germline-derived CDR1 and CDR2 are KGHDR and SFDVKD. CDR3 length: 13 amino acids. In DNA, the CDR3 is TGTGCCACCAGTGACCCACAGGGACCCGGCTACACCTTC. Translation gives CATSDPQGPGYTF.

Points on this clonotype: Relative to the germline gene, one junction end is altered; a read error may explain this. The rearrangement uses TRBV7-6 and TRBJ2-7; tentatively, D is TRBD1 or TRBD2 (5 bases each). The CDR3 spans 17 residues. The V gene's germline CDR1 is SGHVS and CDR2 FNYEAQ. The chain's CDR3 is CVSSLSSGGAGSYEQYF. The DNA of the CDR3 is TGTGTCAGCAGCTTAAGCTCTGGTGGGGCGGGCTCCTACGAGCAGTACTTC.

The chain couples TRBV11-2 to TRBJ2-5, with D perhaps being TRBD1 or TRBD2 (5 bases each). The CDR3 runs to 14 residues. V was cut by 5 bases and J by 4 bases, with 14 bases left in between. The germline gives CDR1 SGHAT, CDR2 FQNNGV. In DNA, the CDR3 is TGTGCCAGCAGCACTGGGCAGGGACGAGAGACCCAGTACTTC. It yields the protein CASSTGQGRETQYF. The entire variable domain, with the rest obtained from reference TRBV11-2 and TRBJ2-5, is as follows: EAGVAQSPRYKIIEKRQSVAFWCNPISGHATLYWYQQILGQGPKLLIQFQNNGVVDDSQLPKDRFSAERLKGVDSTLKIQPAKLEDSAVYLCASSTGQGRETQYFGPGTRLLVL.

Notes on this clonotype: A much bigger clone sits one base away, suggesting this may be a read error. The V gene is TRBV10-3, the J gene TRBJ2-3; 8 bases match TRBD2. CDR3 length equals 13 residues. Germline lookup yields CDR1 ENHRY and CDR2 SYGVKD. After removal of 6 bases from V and 2 bases from J, the junction contained 1 base not matched to a gene. The CDR3 region is CAISGRATDTQYF. The CDR3 DNA is TGTGCCATCAGCGGGAGGGCCACAGATACGCAGTATTTT.

The chain joins TRBV24-1 to TRBJ2-5; D unclear. Trimming left V 0 bases short and J 0 bases short, with 7 bases between. CDR3 size: 15 residues. Germline lookup yields CDR1 KGHDR and CDR2 SFDVKD. The CDR3 region has the DNA TGTGCCACCAGTGATTTGCGGGCCAACCAAGAGACCCAGTACTTC. Its protein is CATSDLRANQETQYF.

V gene TRBV14 combines with J gene TRBJ1-1; D not resolved. Germline assignment: CDR1 SGHDN and CDR2 FVKESK. The germline V and J ends were trimmed by 2 bases and 11 bases, with 15 bases remaining between them. The CDR3 sequence is 13 residues long. CDR3 sequence (DNA): TGTGCCAGCAGCCAACCCGGCCACGCAACGGCTTTCTTT. As protein: CASSQPGHATAFF.

The V gene is TRBV20-1, the J gene TRBJ1-5; D is possibly TRBD1 (5 bases). Germline CDR1 DFQATT, CDR2 SNEGSKA (reference sequence). Trimming shortened V by 2 bases and J by 1 base, and 18 bases separated the two germline ends. The CDR3 is made up of 17 amino acids. CDR3 bases: TGCAGTGCTAGAACTCGTGCGGCCAGGGCCAGCAATCAGCCCCAGCATTTT. It yields the protein CSARTRAARASNQPQHF.